This TCR beta chain stems from a study of T-cell memory formation after mild COVID-19. Study as a whole: TCR clusters were mostly confined to one donor each.

The V end was cut by 4 bases, the J end by 4 bases, with 12 bases between. CDR3 length: 15 amino acids. From germline, CDR1 is SGHRS and CDR2 YFSETQ. General study points: CD4+ clones that contracted lay mainly in CM and EM; CD8+ ones lay in EMRA. Nothing confirmed that second-wave clones peaking on day 37 were specific for SARS-CoV-2.

This clonotype was picked up many times. Antigen specificity is unknown. TCR alpha and TCR beta cDNA libraries with sample barcodes and UMIs came from 5'RACE using constant-segment primers. One entry per CDR3 protein, called by TCRdb with MiXCR from the 5' RACE reads. The sample comprises around 250,000 distinct CDR3 sequences, 15% to 20% of which are singletons, and 20% to 25% rests with the top ten. Sequencing was done on a sample of PBMCs or a T cell subset sorted from them (not recorded which). The V and J genes are TRBV5-1 and TRBJ2-6; D is unresolved. The origin of this receptor is a man younger than 35 who had mild COVID-19 (a few samples of this study predate the infection). Cell type and time point are not known. In DNA, the CDR3 is TGCGCCAGCAGCCCGACTCCCGACGGGGCCAACGTCCTGACTTTC. It codes for CASSPTPDGANVLTF.